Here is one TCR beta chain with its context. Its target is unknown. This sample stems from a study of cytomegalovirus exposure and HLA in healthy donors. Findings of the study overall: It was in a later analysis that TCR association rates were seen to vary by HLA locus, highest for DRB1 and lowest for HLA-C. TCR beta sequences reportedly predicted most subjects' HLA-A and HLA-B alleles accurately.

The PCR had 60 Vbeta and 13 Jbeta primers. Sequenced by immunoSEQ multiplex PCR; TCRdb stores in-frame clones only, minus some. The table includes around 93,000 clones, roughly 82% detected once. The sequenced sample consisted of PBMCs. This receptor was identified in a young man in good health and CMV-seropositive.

CDR3 sequence (DNA): TGTGCCAGCAGTTCGGGGGGTCAGCAGACCCAGTACTTC. It encodes CASSSGGQQTQYF. The chain combines TRBV27 with TRBJ2-5, with TRBD2 identical over 7 bases. The length of the CDR3 is 13 residues. CDR1 is MNHEY, CDR2 SMNVEV, per germline (reference sequence). The V and J ends lost 4 bases and 6 bases, in that order; junction bases with no gene match: 5.